Included here is one TCR beta chain sequence, with context. The germline V gene encodes CDR1 KGHSH and CDR2 LQKENI. Trimming removed 0 bases from V and 1 base from J, with 12 bases in between. The CDR3 totals 16 residues. This entry belongs to a study of T cell changes during pregnancy in multiple sclerosis. Assay: immunoSEQ multiplex PCR; the TCRdb copy retains only in-frame clones and omits some. The table shows approximately 85,000 clones, with 94% occurring only once. The TCR originated in a female donor with multiple sclerosis, enrolled in a pregnancy study. The sequencing used peripheral blood, collected in the third trimester of pregnancy. The J gene is TRBJ1-1, the V gene TRBV18; D is ambiguous. Written as DNA, the CDR3 is TGTGCCAGCTCACCACCCGCGGTGTACGAGAACACTGAAGCTTTCTTT. Translation: CASSPPAVYENTEAFF.